The 24 T cell receptor beta chains reported below all come from one sample, sequenced in a study of blood T cell repertoires in COVID-19. Libraries were prepared by immunoSEQ multiplex PCR; TCRdb keeps only in-frame clonotypes and omits some of them. The sample contains approximately 190,000 clones, approximately 91% of which appear only once. The sequenced sample was peripheral blood. Receptors originate from a man aged 70-80 years with active or convalescent COVID-19.

This chain uses TRBV28 with TRBJ1-5, with D hard to call. CDR3 size: 14 residues. The V gene lost 3 bases and the J gene lost 4 bases, with 10 bases spanning the gap. Germline V gives CDR1 MDHEN, CDR2 SYDVKM. CDR3 region: CASSLGPSNQPQHF. DNA for the CDR3: TGTGCCAGCAGTTTGGGCCCGTCAAATCAGCCCCAGCATTTT.

The CDR3 DNA sequence: TGCACCCCCGGCCGGGAATACGAGCAGTACTTC. This codes for CTPGREYEQYF. The chain is built from TRBV20-1 and TRBJ2-7, with a weak D call TRBD2 (5 bases). Germline CDR1 reads DFQATT; CDR2 reads SNEGSKA (reference sequence). This CDR3 is 11 amino acids long.

V and J are TRBV27 and TRBJ1-5; TRBD1 matches 8 bases. Per germline, CDR1 MNHEY and CDR2 SMNVEV (reference sequence). The J segment lost 4 bases and the V segment lost 5 bases, leaving 7 bases of the junction unmatched. This CDR3 is 15 amino acids long. This CDR3 is CASSPGQVRNQPQHF. The DNA for the CDR3 is TGTGCCAGCAGTCCGGGACAGGTCCGAAATCAGCCCCAGCATTTT.

The CDR3 DNA follows: TGTGCCACCAGTGACCCCAGGCGAAACAATGAGCAGTTCTTC. It codes for CATSDPRRNNEQFF. This chain joins TRBV24-1 and TRBJ2-1, with no clear D. From germline, CDR1 is KGHDR and CDR2 SFDVKD. The CDR3 runs 14 residues. V lost 4 bases and J lost 5, with 11 bases in between.

The chain combines TRBV2 with TRBJ2-5; tentatively, D is TRBD2 (6 bases). The V end was cut by 6 bases, the J end by 1 base, with 9 bases between. Looked up from germline, CDR1 is SNHLY and CDR2 is FYNNEI. The CDR3 contains 13 residues. The CDR3 sequence is CASRETSQETQYF. The CDR3 nucleotides read TGTGCCAGCAGGGAGACTAGCCAAGAGACCCAGTACTTC. Full variable domain (outside the CDR3, taken from reference TRBV2 and TRBJ2-5): EPEVTQTPSHQVTQMGQEVILRCVPISNHLYFYWYRQILGQKVEFLVSFYNNEISEKSEIFDDQFSVERPDGSNFTLKIRSTKLEDSAMYFCASRETSQETQYFGPGTRLLVL.

The V call is TRBV19, the J call TRBJ2-1; D possibly corresponds to TRBD1 (5 bases). Germline CDR1 reads LNHDA; CDR2 reads SQIVND (reference sequence). The CDR3 has 14 amino acids. The V end was cut by 2 bases, the J end by 0 bases, with 5 bases between. The CDR3 is CASSIQGSYNEQFF. In nucleotides, the CDR3 is TGTGCCAGTAGTATACAGGGCTCCTACAATGAGCAGTTCTTC.

The V and J genes are TRBV12-3 or TRBV12-4 and TRBJ1-5, with D possibly TRBD1 on 5 matching bases. This CDR3 is built from 13 residues. V lost 8 bases, J lost 0 bases, and 8 bases lay in between. The CDR3 DNA reads TGTGCCAGCCGACAGTATAGCAATCAGCCCCAGCATTTT. Its translation is CASRQYSNQPQHF.

The chain carries TRBV6-2 or TRBV6-3 and TRBJ1-5; D might be TRBD1 (6 bases). Germline V CDR1 and CDR2: MNHEY, SVGEGT. V lost 2 bases to trimming and J lost 7 bases, with 12 bases between them. The CDR3 covers 14 residues. The CDR3: CASSYGAGDQPQHF. CDR3 bases: TGTGCCAGCAGTTACGGGGCAGGGGACCAGCCCCAGCATTTT.

This rearrangement joins TRBV4-1 to TRBJ2-3, with a weak D call TRBD2 (5 bases). Trimming took 0 bases from V and 2 from J, leaving 9 bases between them. The length of the CDR3 is 15 residues. Germline CDR1 MGHRA, CDR2 YSYEKL. Here the CDR3 reads CASSQDTGFTDTQYF. CDR3 nucleotide sequence: TGCGCCAGCAGCCAAGATACGGGATTCACAGATACGCAGTATTTT.

This clone showed up just a few times. The chain is built from TRBV4-3 and TRBJ2-5, with a possible D match to TRBD1 (5 bases). CDR1 and CDR2 (germline): LGHNA, YSLEER. With 1 base removed from V and 5 bases from J, the gap between germline ends came to 14 bases. This CDR3 has 15 amino acids. As DNA, the CDR3 is TGCGCCAGCAGCCAAGGGAGCCTACAGGTGGAGACCCAGTACTTC. This gives the protein CASSQGSLQVETQYF.

This clone showed up just a few times. The gene calls are TRBV28 and TRBJ2-2, with 7 positions matching TRBD1. Germline values: CDR1 MDHEN, CDR2 SYDVKM. The V gene end was trimmed by 2 bases and the J gene end by 6 bases; junction bases not matched to a gene: 9. CDR3 size: 16 residues. The CDR3 here is CASSLEQGYGAGELFF. The CDR3 DNA reads as TGTGCCAGCAGTTTAGAACAGGGGTATGGGGCCGGGGAGCTGTTTTTT.

The rearrangement joins TRBV15 to TRBJ1-3; D is unclear. This CDR3 spans 15 amino acids. Trimming took off 0 bases at V and 4 bases at J, with 10 bases between the two ends. Germline V CDR1 and CDR2: LNHNV, YYDKDF (reference sequence). CDR3 amino acids: CATSRDLVSGNTIYF. DNA for the CDR3: TGTGCCACCAGCAGAGATCTCGTTTCCGGAAACACCATATATTTT.

This clone was seen a handful of times. This CDR3 reads CASSFNHRGTEAFF. As DNA, the CDR3 is TGTGCCAGCAGCTTCAATCACAGGGGAACTGAAGCTTTCTTT. The chain recombines TRBV11-2 with TRBJ1-1; 7 bases line up with TRBD1. This CDR3 spans 14 amino acids. With 3 bases clipped from V and 5 bases from J, the junction kept 6 bases outside the gene matches. The germline gives CDR1 SGHAT, CDR2 FQNNGV.

The rearrangement joins TRBV21-1 to TRBJ2-7; the DNA was not compared with TRBD1, the D call given in the table. TRBV21-1 has pseudogene status. The CDR3 is made up of 11 amino acids. CDR3 region: CASSTDTEQYF. The CDR3 DNA sequence: TGTGCCAGCAGCACGGACACAGAGCAGTACTTC.

This rearrangement joins TRBV5-1 to TRBJ2-2; TRBD1 matches at 9 bases. Germline CDR1 reads SGHRS; CDR2 reads YFSETQ. Trimming took 4 bases from V and 5 from J; bases not matched to a gene: 6. CDR3 size: 15 residues. The chain's CDR3 is CASSRRDRATGELFF. The CDR3 nucleotides are TGCGCCAGCAGCCGCCGGGACAGGGCTACCGGGGAGCTGTTTTTT.

The V gene is TRBV7-2, the J gene TRBJ2-7; 13 bases are shared with TRBD2. The V gene end was trimmed by 4 bases and the J gene end by 6 bases; junction bases not matched to a gene: 9. CDR1 SGHTA and CDR2 FQGNSA come from the germline V gene. The length of the CDR3 is 16 residues. This chain's CDR3 is CASSSDWTSGRIEQYF. In DNA, the CDR3 is TGTGCCAGCAGCTCCGATTGGACTAGCGGGAGAATCGAGCAGTACTTC.

This chain connects TRBV11-2 to TRBJ2-4; TRBD2 is a possible D gene (6 bases). Between the trimmed V and J ends, which lost 1 base and 6 bases, there was a span of 10 bases. From germline, CDR1 is SGHAT and CDR2 FQNNGV. The CDR3 has 14 amino acids. The CDR3 sequence: CASSLVAGLNIQYF. CDR3 DNA: TGTGCCAGCAGCTTAGTGGCGGGGTTAAACATTCAGTACTTC.

The rearrangement links TRBV6-6 to TRBJ1-2; 7 bases are shared with TRBD1. V dropped 2 bases and J dropped 6; count of bases not matched to a gene: 6. This CDR3 is 14 amino acids long. In germline, CDR1 is MNHNY, CDR2 SVGAGI (reference sequence). CDR3 nucleotides: TGTGCCAGCAGTTACGCGGGACAGCTCGATGGCTACACCTTC. Translation gives CASSYAGQLDGYTF.

This clone has just one count. As DNA, the CDR3 is TGTGCCATCAGTGAGGGTCAACGGACCGGGGAGCTGTTTTTT. This translates into CAISEGQRTGELFF. The chain combines TRBV10-3 with TRBJ2-2, with unresolved D. The length of the CDR3 is 14 residues. The V and J ends lost 2 bases and 5 bases respectively, with 9 bases between them. CDR1 is ENHRY, CDR2 SYGVKD, per germline.

This rearrangement joins TRBV19 to TRBJ2-5, with no clear D. Germline V gives CDR1 LNHDA, CDR2 SQIVND (reference sequence). There are 13 residues in the CDR3. V was shortened by 4 bases and J by 0 bases, with 6 bases between the two germline ends. The CDR3 region has the DNA TGTGCCAGTAGTAGGCGGAACCAAGAGACCCAGTACTTC. Amino acid sequence: CASSRRNQETQYF.

The V gene is TRBV5-4, the J gene TRBJ2-3; 9 positions agree with TRBD1. CDR1 SGHNT and CDR2 YYREEE come from the germline V gene (reference sequence). This CDR3 has 14 amino acids. V was clipped by 3 bases and J by 1 base; unmatched bases: 0. CDR3 residues: CASSWTGGTDTQYF. The CDR3 bases are TGTGCCAGCAGCTGGACAGGGGGCACAGATACGCAGTATTTT.

This clone was detected a few times. The rearrangement uses TRBV5-1 and TRBJ1-1; D is perhaps TRBD1 (6 bases). Germline CDR1 is SGHRS and CDR2 is YFSETQ. This CDR3 spans 15 amino acids. Trimming took 2 bases from V and 1 from J, leaving 12 bases between them. The DNA for the CDR3 is TGCGCCAGCAGCTTCGGGGGGCTTAGGAACACTGAAGCTTTCTTT. Protein: CASSFGGLRNTEAFF.

The V gene is TRBV5-4, the J gene TRBJ2-1, with 9 bases matching TRBD2. Germline CDR1 is SGHNT and CDR2 is YYREEE (reference sequence). The CDR3 contains 13 residues. Trimming removed 0 bases from V and 14 bases from J; junction bases left unmatched: 6. The CDR3 nucleotides read TGTGCCAGCAGCTTGGGACTAGCGGCTTGGGAGTTCTTC. Its protein product is CASSLGLAAWEFF.

V and J are TRBV19 and TRBJ1-5, with 12 bases identical to TRBD1. CDR3 length: 15 residues. Losses at the gene ends were 6 bases for V and 4 bases for J; bases not matched to a gene: 4. Germline V gene sequence: CDR1 LNHDA, CDR2 SQIVND (reference sequence). CDR3 sequence reads: CASRGQGAWNQPQHF. CDR3 in DNA: TGTGCCAGTAGGGGACAGGGGGCATGGAATCAGCCCCAGCATTTT.